Presented here are 7 T cell receptor beta chains from one specimen sequenced in a study of T cell repertoires in cytomegalovirus infection. These receptors lack a known antigen. TCRdb recomputed calls from the reads with MiXCR, one row per CDR3 protein. The sample records about 830,000 distinct CDR3 sequences, approximately 29% being singletons. Sequenced material: cultured CD8+ T cells from PBMCs, taken from culture after CMV antigen stimulation. Receptors originate from a human donor in good health (CMV status not recorded). Some clones in this sample may be carry-over from other donors' samples.

This clonotype was detected a few times. This chain joins TRBV29-1 and TRBJ2-5, with D possibly TRBD2 on 6 matching bases. There are 15 residues in the CDR3. Trimming removed 0 bases at V and 2 bases at J, with 13 bases between. Germline V gene sequence: CDR1 SQVTM, CDR2 ANQGSEA. The CDR3 DNA reads TGCAGCGTTGAAGAGGCGGGGCGACAGCAAGAGACCCAGTACTTC. Its translation: CSVEEAGRQQETQYF.

The chain couples TRBV2 to TRBJ1-1; D is ambiguous. The length of the CDR3 is 14 residues. Trimming left V 1 base short and J 0 bases short, with 6 bases between. Germline CDR1 is SNHLY and CDR2 is FYNNEI. As DNA, the CDR3 is TGTGCCAGCAGTGAAGAGGGTATGAACACTGAAGCTTTCTTT. It is translated as CASSEEGMNTEAFF.

This clonotype was seen a handful of times. The V call is TRBV10-3, the J call TRBJ2-2; the match to TRBD1 covers 7 bases. V shed 7 bases, J shed 5 bases, and the junction held 25 bases outside the gene matches. This CDR3 contains 20 residues. From germline, CDR1 is ENHRY and CDR2 SYGVKD. CDR3 in amino acids: CAITPDRSTGLALWTGELFF. The CDR3 DNA sequence: TGTGCCATCACCCCTGACCGTTCGACAGGGTTGGCCCTGTGGACCGGGGAGCTGTTTTTT.

As for this clonotype: A read error is possible here, since a much larger clone lies one base away. The rearrangement uses TRBV7-6 and TRBJ2-1; D perhaps matches TRBD2 (6 bases). Germline CDR1 reads SGHVS; CDR2 reads FNYEAQ. CDR3 length equals 16 residues. CDR3 region: CVSSLSFLAKYNEQFF. CDR3 nucleotides: TGTGTCAGCAGCTTATCCTTCCTAGCGAAGTACAATGAGCAGTTCTTC.

This clonotype has ten or more counts. V usage is TRBV7-6 and J usage is TRBJ1-2; the match to TRBD1 covers 11 bases. V trimming: 6 bases; J trimming: 7 bases; junction bases outside the gene matches: 4. The CDR3 has 13 amino acids. Germline CDR1 is SGHVS and CDR2 is FNYEAQ. CDR3 coding DNA: TGTGCCAGCAGTTTGGGGACAGGGGGTGGCTACACCTTC. Its translation: CASSLGTGGGYTF.

A note on this clonotype: A clone one base away is much larger, so this may be a read error. This rearrangement joins TRBV7-8 to TRBJ2-1, with D hard to call. This CDR3 has 15 residues. CDR1 and CDR2 from the germline V gene are SGHVS and FQNEAQ. The CDR3 is CASNLPYGSYNEQFF. DNA for the CDR3: TGTGCCAGCAACTTACCGTATGGCTCCTACAATGAGCAGTTCTTC.

The chain has TRBV6-5 and TRBJ2-7; 7 positions match TRBD1. The junction had 2 bases not matched to a gene; V was cut back by 3 bases and J by 6 bases. Looked up from germline, CDR1 is MNHEY and CDR2 is SVGAGI. The CDR3 runs 12 residues. The CDR3 DNA reads TGTGCCAGCAGTTATAGGGACAGCGAGCAGTACTTC. It encodes CASSYRDSEQYF.